Presented here are 13 T cell receptor beta chains from one specimen sequenced in a study of cytomegalovirus exposure and HLA in healthy donors. It was with 60 Vbeta and 13 Jbeta primers that the PCR ran. Measured with immunoSEQ multiplex PCR; TCRdb has only the in-frame clones, and not every one. The sample holds approximately 130,000 clones, nearly 80% seen once. Sequencing was performed on PBMCs. The receptors were sampled from a male donor in good health and CMV-seronegative.

On this clone itself: This sample also contains other DNA sequences that code for the same CDR3. V is TRBV19 and J is TRBJ1-5; TRBD1 matches at 7 bases. V gave up 1 base and J gave up 0 bases; unmatched junction bases: 3. The CDR3 runs 16 residues. Germline-derived CDR1 and CDR2 are LNHDA and SQIVND (reference sequence). CDR3 coding DNA: TGTGCCAGTAGTATAGGTGGGACAGATAGCAATCAGCCCCAGCATTTT. This translates into CASSIGGTDSNQPQHF. The full variable domain, completed using reference TRBV19 and TRBJ1-5, is DGGITQSPKYLFRKEGQNVTLSCEQNLNHDAMYWYRQDPGQGLRLIYYSQIVNDFQKGDIAEGYSVSREKKESFPLTVTSAQKNPTAFYLCASSIGGTDSNQPQHFGDGTRLSIL.

V gene TRBV2 combines with J gene TRBJ1-2, with TRBD1 matching 7 bases. The CDR3 runs to 14 residues. V gave up 5 bases and J gave up 4 bases; unmatched junction bases: 7. The germline V gene has CDR1 SNHLY and CDR2 FYNNEI. In DNA, the CDR3 is TGTGCCAGCAGTAAACAGGGGCTTACCTATGGCTACACCTTC. Its translation: CASSKQGLTYGYTF.

The V and J genes are TRBV6-5 and TRBJ1-1, with 7 positions matching TRBD1. J gave up 6 bases and V 6 bases, and 7 bases lay outside the gene matches. The CDR3 runs to 13 residues. Germline V gene data show CDR1 as MNHEY and CDR2 as SVGAGI. CDR3: CASSPDRDAEAFF. The CDR3 DNA follows: TGTGCCAGCAGCCCCGACAGGGACGCTGAAGCTTTCTTT.

The gene calls are TRBV13 and TRBJ1-5, with 8 bases matching TRBD1. Germline trimming cut 5 bases from V and 2 bases from J; bases unmatched to any gene: 5. The germline gives CDR1 PRHDT, CDR2 FYEKMQ (reference sequence). CDR3 length: 15 amino acids. The CDR3 DNA reads as TGTGCCAGCAGCCCCCAGACAGGGGGCAATCAGCCCCAGCATTTT. Its protein is CASSPQTGGNQPQHF.

The chain links TRBV7-3 to TRBJ1-4, with a possible D match to TRBD1 (6 bases). This CDR3 has 16 amino acids. The V gene's germline CDR1 is SGHTA and CDR2 FQGTGA. V lost 5 bases and J lost 8, with 21 bases in between. Here the CDR3 reads CASSRRPRGGLEKLFF. Here the CDR3 DNA reads TGTGCCAGCAGCCGGCGACCGCGGGGGGGCTTAGAAAAACTGTTTTTT.

V usage is TRBV5-4 and J usage is TRBJ2-5; possibly TRBD2 for D (5 bases). Germline CDR1 is SGHNT and CDR2 is YYREEE (reference sequence). V was shortened by 1 base and J by 5 bases, with 9 bases between the two germline ends. The CDR3 is 13 residues long. CDR3 region: CASSLQGGETQYF. CDR3 nucleotides: TGTGCCAGCAGCTTGCAAGGCGGGGAGACCCAGTACTTC. Full variable domain (outside the CDR3, taken from reference TRBV5-4 and TRBJ2-5): ETGVTQSPTHLIKTRGQQVTLRCSSQSGHNTVSWYQQALGQGPQFIFQYYREEENGRGNFPPRFSGLQFPNYSSELNVNALELDDSALYLCASSLQGGETQYFGPGTRLLVL.

The chain combines TRBV30 with TRBJ1-6, with unresolved D. This CDR3 has 17 residues. V was pared by 3 bases and J by 3 bases, with 18 bases between. The germline CDR1 and CDR2 sequences are GTSNPN and SVGIG (reference sequence). DNA for the CDR3: TGTGCCTGGAGGGTCTCAGTGCTTCCCCACTATAATTCACCCCTCCACTTT. Translating gives CAWRVSVLPHYNSPLHF.

The V and J genes are TRBV7-9 and TRBJ1-2, with D tentatively TRBD1 (6 bases). CDR1 and CDR2 (germline): SEHNR, FQNEAQ (reference sequence). The CDR3 extends over 15 amino acids. The V and J ends lost 5 bases and 3 bases respectively, with 16 bases between them. The CDR3 region is CASSLTGQTDYGYTF. The CDR3 coding sequence is TGTGCCAGCAGCCTGACCGGACAGACGGACTATGGCTACACCTTC.

V is TRBV27 and J is TRBJ2-1, with a tentative D call TRBD1 (6 bases). Trimming removed 2 bases from V and 3 bases from J, with 17 bases in between. Germline V lookup: CDR1 MNHEY, CDR2 SMNVEV (reference sequence). The CDR3 is made up of 17 amino acids. CDR3 in amino acids: CASSLASGGGYYNEQFF. The CDR3 DNA reads TGTGCCAGCAGTTTAGCGAGTGGGGGCGGGTACTACAATGAGCAGTTCTTC.

V gene TRBV4-3 combines with J gene TRBJ2-7, with 7 bases lining up with TRBD1. J was trimmed by 5 bases and V by 0 bases; bases with no gene match: 7. CDR3 length: 15 residues. From germline, CDR1 is LGHNA and CDR2 YSLEER. CDR3 DNA: TGCGCCAGCAGCCAAGATCACAGGGGCGAAAACGAGCAGTACTTC. Translation: CASSQDHRGENEQYF.

The genes are TRBV30 and TRBJ1-2, with TRBD1 identical over 9 bases. The CDR3 is made up of 16 amino acids. Unmatched junction bases numbered 16, after V lost 3 bases and J lost 8 bases. CDR1 GTSNPN and CDR2 SVGIG come from the germline V gene (reference sequence). The CDR3: CAWSGTGTVNSGGYTF. CDR3 coding DNA: TGTGCCTGGAGCGGGACAGGGACGGTTAATTCGGGGGGCTACACCTTC.

This clone has a handful of counts. This chain joins TRBV30 and TRBJ1-6, with TRBD1 identical over 9 bases. This CDR3 contains 16 residues. CDR1 GTSNPN and CDR2 SVGIG come from the germline V gene (reference sequence). The trim removed 2 bases at V and 7 bases at J, leaving 9 bases unmatched. The CDR3 is CAWSRGGTGNNSPLHF. CDR3 sequence (DNA): TGTGCCTGGAGTCGGGGTGGGACAGGGAACAATTCACCCCTCCACTTT.

The chain recombines TRBV7-9 with TRBJ2-3; possibly TRBD2 for D (6 bases). Germline V gives CDR1 SEHNR, CDR2 FQNEAQ (reference sequence). Trimming removed 11 bases from V and 2 bases from J, with 8 bases in between. The length of the CDR3 is 11 residues. The CDR3 region has the DNA TGTGCCGGCGGGAACACAGATACGCAGTATTTT. Amino acids: CAGGNTDTQYF.